The entry below gives a single T cell receptor (beta chain) sequence along with its context. Its antigen is currently unknown. The PCR used 60 Vbeta and 13 Jbeta primers. Sequencing used immunoSEQ multiplex PCR; TCRdb keeps in-frame clones, though not all of them. In total, the table holds about 51,000 clones. This entry belongs to a study of cytomegalovirus exposure and HLA in healthy donors. V was clipped by 5 bases and J by 3 bases, with 8 bases between them. CDR1 and CDR2 from the germline V gene are MNHNY and SVGAGI (reference sequence). CDR3 length: 12 residues. Study conclusions and caveats: The investigators catalogued 164 TCR beta chains as cytomegalovirus-associated. Most of the TCR beta V segments (in an earlier analysis) were productive either about 87% or about 30% of the time.

This clonotype originated in a man in his forties in good health and CMV-seropositive. The J gene is TRBJ2-7, the V gene TRBV6-6, with D possibly being TRBD1 (5 bases). Sequencing used PBMCs. The CDR3 coding sequence is TGTGCCAGCAGTCAACAGGTCTACGAGCAGTACTTC. Protein: CASSQQVYEQYF.